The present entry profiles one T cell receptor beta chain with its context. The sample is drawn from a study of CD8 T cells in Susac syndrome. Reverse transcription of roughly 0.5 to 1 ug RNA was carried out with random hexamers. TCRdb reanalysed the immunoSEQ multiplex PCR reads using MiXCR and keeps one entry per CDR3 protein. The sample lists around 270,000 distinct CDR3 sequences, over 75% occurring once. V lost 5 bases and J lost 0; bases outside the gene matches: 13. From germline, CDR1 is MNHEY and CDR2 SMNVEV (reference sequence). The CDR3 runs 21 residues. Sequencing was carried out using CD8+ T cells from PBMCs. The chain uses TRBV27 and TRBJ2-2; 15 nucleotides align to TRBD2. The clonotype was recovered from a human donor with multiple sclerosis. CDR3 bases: TGTGCCAGCAGTCTCCTCCCGGGACTAGCGGGAGGCCGGGCGAACACCGGGGAGCTGTTTTTT. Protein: CASSLLPGLAGGRANTGELFF.